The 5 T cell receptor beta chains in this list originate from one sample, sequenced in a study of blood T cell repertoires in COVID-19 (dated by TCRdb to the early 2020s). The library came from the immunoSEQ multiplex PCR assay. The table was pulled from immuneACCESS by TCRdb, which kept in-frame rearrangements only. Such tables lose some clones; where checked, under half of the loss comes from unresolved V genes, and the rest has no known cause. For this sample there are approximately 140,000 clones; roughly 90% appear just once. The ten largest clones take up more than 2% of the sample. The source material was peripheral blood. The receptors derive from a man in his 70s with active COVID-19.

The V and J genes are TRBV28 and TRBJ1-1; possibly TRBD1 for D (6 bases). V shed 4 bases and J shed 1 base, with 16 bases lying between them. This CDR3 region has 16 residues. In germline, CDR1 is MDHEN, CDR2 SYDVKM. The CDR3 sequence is CASSSLSDSKNTEAFF. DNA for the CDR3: TGTGCCAGCAGTTCTTTATCGGACAGTAAGAACACTGAAGCTTTCTTT.

The CDR3 loop reads CAWRNRTGEDYEQYF. The DNA for the CDR3 is TGTGCCTGGAGGAATCGGACAGGGGAGGACTACGAGCAGTACTTC. This chain connects TRBV30 to TRBJ2-7; the match to TRBD1 covers 9 bases. There are 15 residues in the CDR3. V gave up 3 bases and J gave up 3 bases; unmatched junction bases: 9. CDR1 is GTSNPN, CDR2 SVGIG, per germline (reference sequence).

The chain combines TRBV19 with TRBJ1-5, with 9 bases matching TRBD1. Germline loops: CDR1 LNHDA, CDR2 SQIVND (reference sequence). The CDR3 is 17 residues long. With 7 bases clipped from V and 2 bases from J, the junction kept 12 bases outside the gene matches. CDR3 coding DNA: TGTGCCAGTAATCGTCAGGGACAGGGTAAGGGCAATCAGCCCCAGCATTTT. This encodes CASNRQGQGKGNQPQHF.

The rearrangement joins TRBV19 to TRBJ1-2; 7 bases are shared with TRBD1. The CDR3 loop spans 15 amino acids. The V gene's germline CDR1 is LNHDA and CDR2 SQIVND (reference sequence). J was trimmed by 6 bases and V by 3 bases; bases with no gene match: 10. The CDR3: CASSILGGGLDGYTF. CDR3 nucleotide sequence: TGTGCCAGTAGTATCCTTGGAGGGGGCTTGGATGGCTACACCTTC.

This chain's CDR3 is CASSPGTGGINEQYF. The CDR3 DNA is TGTGCCAGCAGCCCCGGGACAGGAGGAATAAACGAGCAGTACTTC. The genes are TRBV14 and TRBJ2-7; TRBD1 agrees at 8 bases. Germline V lookup: CDR1 SGHDN, CDR2 FVKESK. The CDR3 length is 15 residues. V gave up 4 bases and J gave up 5 bases; unmatched junction bases: 10. Supplemented by reference TRBV14 and TRBJ2-7, the full variable domain reads EAGVTQFPSHSVIEKGQTVTLRCDPISGHDNLYWYRRVMGKEIKFLLHFVKESKQDESGMPNNRFLAERTGGTYSTLKVQPAELEDSGVYFCASSPGTGGINEQYFGPGTRLTVT.